These 23 T cell receptor beta chains came from one sample sequenced in a study of shared clonotypes between healthy human individuals. Measured with immunoSEQ multiplex PCR; TCRdb has only the in-frame clones, and not every one. This table holds about 960,000 clones, around three quarters found once. Sequencing was carried out using memory CD4+ T cells sorted from blood. Documented subset: CD45RA-negative fraction. The source is a man aged 18 to 35 in good health.

V is TRBV2 and J is TRBJ2-1, with TRBD2 matching 11 bases. The CDR3 length is 15 residues. Germline loops: CDR1 SNHLY, CDR2 FYNNEI. The trim removed 7 bases at V and 7 bases at J, leaving 9 bases unmatched. The CDR3 coding sequence is TGTGCCAGCATACTCTTAGCGGGGGGGCAGAATGAGCAGTTCTTC. Translated, it gives CASILLAGGQNEQFF. The whole variable domain, filled in from reference TRBV2 and TRBJ2-1, reads EPEVTQTPSHQVTQMGQEVILRCVPISNHLYFYWYRQILGQKVEFLVSFYNNEISEKSEIFDDQFSVERPDGSNFTLKIRSTKLEDSAMYFCASILLAGGQNEQFFGPGTRLTVL.

CDR3 residues: CASGTAANTGELFF. The DNA for the CDR3 is TGCGCCAGCGGGACTGCCGCGAACACCGGGGAGCTGTTTTTT. The chain is built from TRBV5-1 and TRBJ2-2; TRBD2 might be the D (6 bases). V dropped 7 bases and J dropped 0 bases, with 10 bases sitting between them. CDR3 size: 14 residues. Per germline, CDR1 SGHRS and CDR2 YFSETQ.

This chain connects TRBV5-8 to TRBJ1-2; the match to TRBD1 covers 8 bases. The length of the CDR3 is 13 residues. The germline V gene encodes CDR1 SGHTS and CDR2 YDEGEE. The J segment lost 4 bases and the V segment lost 4 bases, leaving 3 bases of the junction unmatched. The CDR3 region has the DNA TGTGCCAGCAGCGTCACAGGGGGCTATGGCTACACCTTC. It codes for CASSVTGGYGYTF.

V gene TRBV5-1 combines with J gene TRBJ2-7; TRBD2 is a possible D gene (6 bases). The CDR3 has 17 residues. The germline CDR1 and CDR2 sequences are SGHRS and YFSETQ. The V gene lost 0 bases and the J gene lost 2 bases, with 18 bases spanning the gap. The CDR3 region has the DNA TGCGCCAGCAGCTTGGGAATTAGCGGTGTGGGTCCCTACGAGCAGTACTTC. Protein product: CASSLGISGVGPYEQYF.

In regard to this clone: The same CDR3 can be traced to other DNA sequences in this sample. This chain links TRBV19 with TRBJ1-2; D remains ambiguous. Deletions cut 6 bases from V and 4 bases from J, with 6 bases between. Germline-derived CDR1 and CDR2 are LNHDA and SQIVND (reference sequence). This CDR3 comprises 11 residues. The DNA for the CDR3 is TGTGCCAGTAGAGATGTCTATGGCTACACCTTC. It specifies CASRDVYGYTF.

This chain links TRBV7-2 with TRBJ2-5; 11 bases map to TRBD2. Germline loops: CDR1 SGHTA, CDR2 FQGNSA. There are 18 residues in the CDR3. V shed 0 bases, J shed 7 bases, and the junction held 13 bases outside the gene matches. The CDR3 loop reads CASSLAPGTSGPLGTQYF. The CDR3 nucleotides read TGTGCCAGCAGCTTAGCGCCCGGGACTAGCGGCCCTTTGGGGACCCAGTACTTC.

The chain has TRBV29-1 and TRBJ2-1; TRBD2 might be the D (5 bases). Trimming removed 6 bases from V and 4 bases from J, with 16 bases in between. The CDR3 has 14 amino acids. CDR1 and CDR2 (germline): SQVTM, ANQGSEA. CDR3 DNA: TGCAGCGTCTCCCTTTCAGAGCGGTACAATGAGCAGTTCTTC. Translating it yields CSVSLSERYNEQFF.

This chain connects TRBV5-8 to TRBJ1-5, with D possibly being TRBD1 (6 bases). The CDR3 extends over 15 amino acids. From germline, CDR1 is SGHTS and CDR2 YDEGEE. With 0 bases removed from V and 3 bases from J, the gap between germline ends came to 10 bases. The CDR3 region has the DNA TGTGCCAGCAGCTTGGGGACAGCTATCAATCAGCCCCAGCATTTT. This codes for CASSLGTAINQPQHF.

This sequence joins TRBV2 and TRBJ2-1; 9 nucleotides match TRBD2. Germline CDR1 is SNHLY and CDR2 is FYNNEI. This CDR3 spans 17 amino acids. J was trimmed by 5 bases and V by 2 bases; bases with no gene match: 10. The CDR3 DNA sequence: TGTGCCAGCAGTGAAAATAGACTAGCGGCCACGAACAATGAGCAGTTCTTC. Protein sequence: CASSENRLAATNNEQFF.

As regards this clone: The sample contains more than one DNA sequence encoding this CDR3. This rearrangement joins TRBV7-2 to TRBJ2-2; D remains unclear. The CDR3 consists of 12 residues. Per the germline V gene, CDR1 is SGHTA and CDR2 is FQGNSA. The V and J ends lost 1 base and 9 bases respectively, with 6 bases between them. Written as DNA, the CDR3 is TGTGCCAGCAGCTTAGGTGGCCGGGAGCTGTTTTTT. It specifies CASSLGGRELFF.

The chain has TRBV4-3 and TRBJ1-2; D not resolved. From germline, CDR1 is LGHNA and CDR2 YSLEER. Trimming stripped 0 bases from V and 8 bases from J, with 10 bases between. The CDR3 consists of 13 residues. The CDR3 is CASSQERGFGYTF. Here the CDR3 DNA reads TGCGCCAGCAGCCAAGAACGGGGTTTCGGCTACACCTTC.

The chain couples TRBV10-2 to TRBJ2-2; D unclear. The germline V and J ends were trimmed by 2 bases and 2 bases, with 6 bases remaining between them. The CDR3 is 14 residues long. Germline assignment: CDR1 WSHSY and CDR2 SAAADI. In nucleotides, the CDR3 is TGCGCCAGCAGTGAGAGCGTTAACACCGGGGAGCTGTTTTTT. Translation: CASSESVNTGELFF.

The chain has TRBV6-5 and TRBJ1-4; D is perhaps TRBD1 (5 bases). The CDR3 contains 14 residues. Germline V CDR1 and CDR2: MNHEY, SVGAGI. Trimming cost V 0 bases and J 5 bases, with 7 bases left between them. The DNA of the CDR3 is TGTGCCAGCAGTTACTCGGGGCGGAATGAAAAACTGTTTTTT. Translated, it gives CASSYSGRNEKLFF.

This clone was counted between two and nine times. The chain recombines TRBV30 with TRBJ2-5; D remains unclear. Germline V gene lookup returns CDR1 GTSNPN and CDR2 SVGIG (reference sequence). V lost 7 bases to trimming and J lost 1 base, with 10 bases between them. The CDR3 is 12 amino acids. CDR3 DNA sequence: TGTGCCTTCAGGATCGGCCAAGAGACCCAGTACTTC. This encodes CAFRIGQETQYF. Together with reference TRBV30 and TRBJ2-5, the CDR3 gives the full variable domain: SQTIHQWPATLVQPVGSPLSLECTVEGTSNPNLYWYRQAAGRGLQLLFYSVGIGQISSEVPQNLSASRPQDRQFILSSKKLLLSDSGFYLCAFRIGQETQYFGPGTRLLVL.

This chain links TRBV4-2 with TRBJ2-2; D is unresolved. V was shortened by 1 base and J by 6 bases, with 21 bases between the two germline ends. The CDR3 runs 18 residues. Germline values: CDR1 LGHNA, CDR2 YNFKEQ. The CDR3 loop is CASSQAPTTLVSAGELFF. The CDR3 bases are TGTGCCAGCAGCCAAGCCCCCACCACCCTAGTATCGGCCGGGGAGCTGTTTTTT.

The chain couples TRBV7-2 to TRBJ2-2; 7 bases agree with TRBD1. The CDR3 totals 16 residues. V was pared by 5 bases and J by 7 bases, with 13 bases of the junction left unmatched. The V gene's germline CDR1 is SGHTA and CDR2 FQGNSA. CDR3 nucleotide sequence: TGTGCCAGCAGCCTAAACAGGGGCCCTCCAATCGGGGAGCTGTTTTTT. Its protein is CASSLNRGPPIGELFF.

The gene calls are TRBV5-5 and TRBJ2-3; D gene uncertain. CDR1 is SGHKS, CDR2 YYEKEE, per germline (reference sequence). The V and J ends lost 1 base and 4 bases respectively, with 7 bases between them. The CDR3 runs 13 residues. The CDR3 sequence: CASSLREADTQYF. In nucleotides, the CDR3 is TGTGCCAGCAGCTTGCGAGAAGCAGATACGCAGTATTTT.

The gene calls are TRBV4-1 and TRBJ1-5; TRBD1 matches 9 bases. V shed 0 bases and J 4 bases; nucleotides not matched to a gene: 4. CDR3 length equals 16 residues. Germline lookup yields CDR1 MGHRA and CDR2 YSYEKL. The CDR3 loop reads CASSQEGQGRNQPQHF. DNA for the CDR3: TGCGCCAGCAGCCAAGAAGGACAGGGGAGGAATCAGCCCCAGCATTTT.

The V gene is TRBV20-1, the J gene TRBJ1-2; D uncertain. CDR3 length: 11 amino acids. Germline values: CDR1 DFQATT, CDR2 SNEGSKA (reference sequence). Here the CDR3 DNA reads TGCACCCCCAGTGCCCACTATGGCTACACCTTC. Translation: CTPSAHYGYTF.

The chain employs TRBV20-1 and TRBJ2-5, with D uncertain. Trimming left V 4 bases short and J 9 bases short, with 12 bases between. Per germline, CDR1 DFQATT and CDR2 SNEGSKA (reference sequence). CDR3 length equals 11 residues. The CDR3 reads CSANPGVAQYF. The CDR3 bases are TGCAGTGCTAATCCGGGTGTGGCCCAGTACTTC.

Comments on this clone: The same CDR3 arises from other DNA sequences in this sample as well. The chain recombines TRBV10-3 with TRBJ2-3; the match to TRBD2 covers 11 bases. V gave up 2 bases and J gave up 4 bases; unmatched junction bases: 5. Per germline, CDR1 ENHRY and CDR2 SYGVKD. This CDR3 is 16 amino acids long. This CDR3 is CAISEPLAGEADTQYF. CDR3 sequence (DNA): TGTGCCATCAGTGAGCCACTAGCGGGAGAGGCAGATACGCAGTATTTT.

This clone has a handful of counts. This chain connects TRBV6-5 to TRBJ1-2; 7 positions match TRBD1. Germline CDR1 is MNHEY and CDR2 is SVGAGI. Unmatched junction bases numbered 9, after V lost 0 bases and J lost 8 bases. The CDR3 length is 15 residues. The CDR3 bases are TGTGCCAGCAGTTACTCCCGGGACAGTCCCTCCGGCTACACCTTC. It specifies CASSYSRDSPSGYTF.

This clone has a count of ten or more. The chain is built from TRBV2 and TRBJ1-5, with 10 nucleotides matching TRBD1. The germline CDR1 and CDR2 sequences are SNHLY and FYNNEI. V dropped 6 bases and J dropped 0; count of bases not matched to a gene: 2. The CDR3 covers 15 residues. CDR3 in amino acids: CASRGTGDSNQPQHF. In DNA form, the CDR3 reads TGTGCCAGCAGAGGGACAGGGGATAGCAATCAGCCCCAGCATTTT.